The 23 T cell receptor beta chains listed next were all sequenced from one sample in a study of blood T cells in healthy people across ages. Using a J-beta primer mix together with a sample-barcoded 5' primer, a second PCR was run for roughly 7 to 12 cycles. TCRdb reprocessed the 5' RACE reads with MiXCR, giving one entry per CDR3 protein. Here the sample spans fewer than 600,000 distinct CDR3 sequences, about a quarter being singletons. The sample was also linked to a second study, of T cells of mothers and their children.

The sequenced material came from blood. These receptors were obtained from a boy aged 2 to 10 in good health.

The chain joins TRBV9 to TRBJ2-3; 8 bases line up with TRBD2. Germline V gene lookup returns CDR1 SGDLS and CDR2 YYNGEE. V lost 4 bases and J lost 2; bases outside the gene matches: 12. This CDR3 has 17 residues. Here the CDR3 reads CASSFPFSGVNTDTQYF. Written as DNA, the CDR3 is TGTGCCAGCAGCTTCCCCTTTAGCGGGGTAAACACAGATACGCAGTATTTT.

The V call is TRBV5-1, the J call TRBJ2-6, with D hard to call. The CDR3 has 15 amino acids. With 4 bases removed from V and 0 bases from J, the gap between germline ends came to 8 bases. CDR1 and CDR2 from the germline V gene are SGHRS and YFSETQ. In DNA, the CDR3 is TGCGCCAGCAGCCCAAATCCCTCTGGGGCCAACGTCCTGACTTTC. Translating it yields CASSPNPSGANVLTF.

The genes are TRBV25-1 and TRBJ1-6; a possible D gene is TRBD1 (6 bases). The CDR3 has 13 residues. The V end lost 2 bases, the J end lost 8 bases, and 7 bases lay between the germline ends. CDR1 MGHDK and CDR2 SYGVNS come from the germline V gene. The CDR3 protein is CASSEQGYSPLHF. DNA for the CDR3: TGTGCCAGCAGTGAACAGGGGTATTCACCCCTCCACTTT.

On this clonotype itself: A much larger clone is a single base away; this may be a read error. CDR3 bases: TGTGCCACCAGTAGCAGGAGGCTAGTTGACTATGGCTACACCTTC. Translated: CATSSRRLVDYGYTF. The chain is built from TRBV24-1 and TRBJ1-2; D is unclear. Per the germline V gene, CDR1 is KGHDR and CDR2 is SFDVKD. V lost 6 bases and J lost 3, with 16 bases in between. The CDR3 covers 15 residues.

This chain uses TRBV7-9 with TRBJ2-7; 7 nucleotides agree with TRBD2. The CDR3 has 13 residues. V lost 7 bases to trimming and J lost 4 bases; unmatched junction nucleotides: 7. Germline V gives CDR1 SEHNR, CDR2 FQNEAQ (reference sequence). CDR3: CASTGEGLYEQYF. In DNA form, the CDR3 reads TGTGCCAGCACGGGGGAGGGCCTATACGAGCAGTACTTC.

In nucleotides, the CDR3 is TGCAGCGTTGATACGGAGGTTGGCTACACCTTC. Its protein product is CSVDTEVGYTF. This rearrangement joins TRBV29-1 to TRBJ1-2; no clear D gene. Germline CDR1 and CDR2: SQVTM and ANQGSEA. The CDR3 sequence is 11 residues long. The ends were cut back, 3 bases at V and 7 bases at J, with 9 bases in the middle. Drawing the rest from reference TRBV29-1 and TRBJ1-2, the complete variable domain is SAVISQKPSRDICQRGTSLTIQCQVDSQVTMMFWYRQQPGQSLTLIATANQGSEATYESGFVIDKFPISRPNLTFSTLTVSNMSPEDSSIYLCSVDTEVGYTFGSGTRLTVV.

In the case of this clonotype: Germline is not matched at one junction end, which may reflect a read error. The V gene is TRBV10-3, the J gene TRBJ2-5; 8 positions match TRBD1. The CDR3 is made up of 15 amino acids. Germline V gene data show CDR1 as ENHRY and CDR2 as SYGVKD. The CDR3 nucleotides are TGTGCCATCAGTGACATCGGACAGGGCCAAGAGGCCCAGTACTTC. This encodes CAISDIGQGQEAQYF.

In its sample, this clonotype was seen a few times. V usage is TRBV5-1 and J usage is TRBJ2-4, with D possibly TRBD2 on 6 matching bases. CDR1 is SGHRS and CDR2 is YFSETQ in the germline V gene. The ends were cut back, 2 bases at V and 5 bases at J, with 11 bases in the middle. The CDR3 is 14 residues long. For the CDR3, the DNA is TGCGCCAGCAGCTTACGGGGGAGAGAAAACATTCAGTACTTC. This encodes CASSLRGRENIQYF.

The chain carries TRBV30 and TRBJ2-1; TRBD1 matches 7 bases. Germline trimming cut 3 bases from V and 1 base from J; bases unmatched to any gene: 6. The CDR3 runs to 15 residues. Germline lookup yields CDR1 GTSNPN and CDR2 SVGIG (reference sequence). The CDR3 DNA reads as TGTGCCTGGAGCCAAACAGGGGAATCCTACAATGAGCAGTTCTTC. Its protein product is CAWSQTGESYNEQFF.

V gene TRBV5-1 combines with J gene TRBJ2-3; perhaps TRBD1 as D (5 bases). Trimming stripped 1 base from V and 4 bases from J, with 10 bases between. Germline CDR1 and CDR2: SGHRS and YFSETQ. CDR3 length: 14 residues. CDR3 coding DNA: TGCGCCAGCAGCTTGACCCGGACATCAGATACGCAGTATTTT. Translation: CASSLTRTSDTQYF.

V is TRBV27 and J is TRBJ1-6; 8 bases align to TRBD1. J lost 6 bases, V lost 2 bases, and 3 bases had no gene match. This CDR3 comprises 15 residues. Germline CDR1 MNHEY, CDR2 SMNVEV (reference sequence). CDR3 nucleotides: TGTGCCAGCAGTTTACGGGGACAGGCTAATTCACCCCTCCACTTT. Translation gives CASSLRGQANSPLHF.

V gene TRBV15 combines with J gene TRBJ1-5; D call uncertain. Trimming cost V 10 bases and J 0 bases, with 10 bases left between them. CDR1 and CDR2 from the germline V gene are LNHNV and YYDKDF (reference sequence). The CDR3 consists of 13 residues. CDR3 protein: CAISTHSNQPQHF. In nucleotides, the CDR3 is TGTGCCATCTCTACGCATAGCAATCAGCCCCAGCATTTT.

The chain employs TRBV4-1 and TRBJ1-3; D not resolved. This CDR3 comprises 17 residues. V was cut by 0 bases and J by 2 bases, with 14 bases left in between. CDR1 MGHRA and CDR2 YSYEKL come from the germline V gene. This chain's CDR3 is CASSQDPGRVTGNTIYF. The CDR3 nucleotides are TGCGCCAGCAGCCAAGATCCCGGACGGGTGACTGGAAACACCATATATTTT.

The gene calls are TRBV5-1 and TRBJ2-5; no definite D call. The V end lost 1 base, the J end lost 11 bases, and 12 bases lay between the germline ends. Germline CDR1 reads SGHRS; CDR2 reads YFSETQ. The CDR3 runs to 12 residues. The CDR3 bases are TGCGCCAGCAGCTTGTTGCCTGAGGAGCAGTACTTC. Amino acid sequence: CASSLLPEEQYF.

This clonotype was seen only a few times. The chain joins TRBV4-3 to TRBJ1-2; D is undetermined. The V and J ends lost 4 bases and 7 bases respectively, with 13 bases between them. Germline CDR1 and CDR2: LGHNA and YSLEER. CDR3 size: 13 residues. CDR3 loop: CASSLDPGSGYTF. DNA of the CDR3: TGCGCCAGCAGCCTAGACCCCGGGAGTGGCTACACCTTC.

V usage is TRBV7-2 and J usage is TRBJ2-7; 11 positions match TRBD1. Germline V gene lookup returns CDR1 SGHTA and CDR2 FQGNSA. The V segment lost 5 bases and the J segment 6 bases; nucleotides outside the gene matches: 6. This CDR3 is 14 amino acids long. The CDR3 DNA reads TGTGCCAGCAGCCTCGGGACAGGGGGAACCGAGCAGTACTTC. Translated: CASSLGTGGTEQYF.

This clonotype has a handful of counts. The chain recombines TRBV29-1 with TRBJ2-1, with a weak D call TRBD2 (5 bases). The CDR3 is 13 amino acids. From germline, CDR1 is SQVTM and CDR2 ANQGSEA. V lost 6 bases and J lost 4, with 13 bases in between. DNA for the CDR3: TGCAGCGTCGGACTCCCTCTTTACAATGAGCAGTTCTTC. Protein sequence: CSVGLPLYNEQFF.

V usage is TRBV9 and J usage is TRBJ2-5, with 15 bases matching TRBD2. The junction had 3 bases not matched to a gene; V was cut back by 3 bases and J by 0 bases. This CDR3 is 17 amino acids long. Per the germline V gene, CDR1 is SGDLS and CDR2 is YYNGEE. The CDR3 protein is CASSEGTSGRNQETQYF. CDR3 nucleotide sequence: TGTGCCAGCAGCGAGGGGACTAGCGGGAGGAACCAAGAGACCCAGTACTTC.

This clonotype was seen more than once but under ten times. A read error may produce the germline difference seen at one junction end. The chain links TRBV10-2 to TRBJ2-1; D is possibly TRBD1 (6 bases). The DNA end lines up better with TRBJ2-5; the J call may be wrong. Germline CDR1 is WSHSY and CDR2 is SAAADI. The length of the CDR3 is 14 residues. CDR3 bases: TGTGCCAGCAGCCCTTCGGACAGACAAGAGACCCAGTACTTC. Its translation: CASSPSDRQETQYF.

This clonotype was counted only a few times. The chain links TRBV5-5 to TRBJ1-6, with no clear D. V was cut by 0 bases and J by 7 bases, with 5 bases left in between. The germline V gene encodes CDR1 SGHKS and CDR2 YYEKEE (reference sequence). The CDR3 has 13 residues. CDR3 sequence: CASSLGTNSPLHF. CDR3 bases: TGTGCCAGCAGCTTGGGGACCAATTCACCCCTCCACTTT.

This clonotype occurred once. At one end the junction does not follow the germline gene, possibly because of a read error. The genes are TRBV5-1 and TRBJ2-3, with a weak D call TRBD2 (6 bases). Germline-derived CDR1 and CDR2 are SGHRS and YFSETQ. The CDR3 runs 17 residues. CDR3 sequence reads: CASGSPRVAESTATQYF. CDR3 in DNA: TGCGCCAGCGGATCGCCTAGGGTAGCGGAGAGCACAGCTACGCAGTATTTT.

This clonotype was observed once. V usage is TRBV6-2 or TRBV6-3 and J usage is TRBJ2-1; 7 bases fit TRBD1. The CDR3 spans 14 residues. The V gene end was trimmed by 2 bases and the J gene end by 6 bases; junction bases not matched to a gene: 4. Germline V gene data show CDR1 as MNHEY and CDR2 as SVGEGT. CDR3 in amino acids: CASSYRDSRNEQFF. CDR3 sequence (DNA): TGTGCCAGCAGTTACCGGGACAGCCGCAATGAGCAGTTCTTC.

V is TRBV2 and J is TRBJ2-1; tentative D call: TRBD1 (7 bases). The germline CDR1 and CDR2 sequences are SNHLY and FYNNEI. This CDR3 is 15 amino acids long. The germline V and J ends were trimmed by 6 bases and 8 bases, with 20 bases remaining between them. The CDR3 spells CASRRDRPEIDEQFF. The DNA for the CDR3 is TGTGCCAGCAGGCGGGACAGACCCGAGATAGATGAGCAGTTCTTC. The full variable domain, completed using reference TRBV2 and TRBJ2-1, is EPEVTQTPSHQVTQMGQEVILRCVPISNHLYFYWYRQILGQKVEFLVSFYNNEISEKSEIFDDQFSVERPDGSNFTLKIRSTKLEDSAMYFCASRRDRPEIDEQFFGPGTRLTVL.